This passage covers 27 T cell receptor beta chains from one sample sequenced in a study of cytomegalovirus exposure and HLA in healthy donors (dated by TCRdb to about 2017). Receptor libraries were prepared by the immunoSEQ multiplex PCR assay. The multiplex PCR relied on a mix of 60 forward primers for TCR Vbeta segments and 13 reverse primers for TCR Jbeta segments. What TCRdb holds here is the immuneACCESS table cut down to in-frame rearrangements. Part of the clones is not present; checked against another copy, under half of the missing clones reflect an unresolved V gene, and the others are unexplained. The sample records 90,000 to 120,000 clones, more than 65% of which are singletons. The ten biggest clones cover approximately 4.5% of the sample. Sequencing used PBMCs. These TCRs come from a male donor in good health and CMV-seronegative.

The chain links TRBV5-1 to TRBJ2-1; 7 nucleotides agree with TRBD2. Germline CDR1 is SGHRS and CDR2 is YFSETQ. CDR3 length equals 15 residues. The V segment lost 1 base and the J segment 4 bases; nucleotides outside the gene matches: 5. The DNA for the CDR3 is TGCGCCAGCAGCTTGAAGGGAGGGGAGTACAATGAGCAGTTCTTC. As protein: CASSLKGGEYNEQFF.

The chain's CDR3 is CAISTGTSGNDEQFF. The CDR3 bases are TGTGCCATCAGTACCGGGACTAGCGGGAATGATGAGCAGTTCTTC. V gene TRBV10-3 combines with J gene TRBJ2-1; TRBD2 matches 13 bases. This CDR3 has 15 residues. Germline V gene data show CDR1 as ENHRY and CDR2 as SYGVKD. V was pared by 5 bases and J by 8 bases, with 6 bases of the junction left unmatched.

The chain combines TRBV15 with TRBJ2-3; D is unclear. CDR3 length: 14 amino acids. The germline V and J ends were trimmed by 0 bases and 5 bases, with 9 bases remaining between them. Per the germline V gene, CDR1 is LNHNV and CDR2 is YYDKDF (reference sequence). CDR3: CATSRERAGDTQYF. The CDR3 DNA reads TGTGCCACCAGCAGAGAGAGAGCCGGAGATACGCAGTATTTT.

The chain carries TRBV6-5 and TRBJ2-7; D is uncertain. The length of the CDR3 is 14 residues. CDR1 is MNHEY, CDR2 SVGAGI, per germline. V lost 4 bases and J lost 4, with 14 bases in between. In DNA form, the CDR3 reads TGTGCCAGCAGTTCGCGAACGCAAATTTACGAGCAGTACTTC. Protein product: CASSSRTQIYEQYF.

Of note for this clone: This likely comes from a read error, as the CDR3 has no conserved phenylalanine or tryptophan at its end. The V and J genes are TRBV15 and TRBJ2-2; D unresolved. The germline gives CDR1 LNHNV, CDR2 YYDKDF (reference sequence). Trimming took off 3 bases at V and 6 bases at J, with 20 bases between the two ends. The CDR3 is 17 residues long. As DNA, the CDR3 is TGTGCCACCAGCAGTGCATCGGGCGACTTACTGGCCGGGGAGCTGTTTGTT. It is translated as CATSSASGDLLAGELFV.

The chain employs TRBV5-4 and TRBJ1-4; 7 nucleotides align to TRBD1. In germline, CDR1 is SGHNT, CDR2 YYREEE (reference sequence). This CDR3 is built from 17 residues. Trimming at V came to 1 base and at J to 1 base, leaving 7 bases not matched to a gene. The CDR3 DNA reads TGTGCCAGCAGCTTGAGGTCAGGGGGTGGAACTAATGAAAAACTGTTTTTT. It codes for CASSLRSGGGTNEKLFF.

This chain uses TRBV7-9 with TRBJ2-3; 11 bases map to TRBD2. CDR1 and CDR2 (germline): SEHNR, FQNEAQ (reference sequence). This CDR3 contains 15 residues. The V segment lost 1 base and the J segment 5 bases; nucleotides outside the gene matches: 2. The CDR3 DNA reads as TGTGCCAGCAGCTTAGGGCTAGCGGGAGGAGATACGCAGTATTTT. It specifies CASSLGLAGGDTQYF.

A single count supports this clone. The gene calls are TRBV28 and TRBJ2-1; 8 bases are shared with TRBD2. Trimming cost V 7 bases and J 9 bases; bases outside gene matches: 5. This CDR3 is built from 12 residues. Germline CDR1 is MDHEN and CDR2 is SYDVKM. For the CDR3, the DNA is TGTGCCAGCACCGTCGCGGGGGGTGAGCAGTTCTTC. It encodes CASTVAGGEQFF.

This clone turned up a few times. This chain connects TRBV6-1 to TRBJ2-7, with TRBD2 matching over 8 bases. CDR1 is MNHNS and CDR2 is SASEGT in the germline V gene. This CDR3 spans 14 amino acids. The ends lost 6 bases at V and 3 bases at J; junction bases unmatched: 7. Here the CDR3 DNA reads TGTGCCAGCAGCCAGGCGGGGGGTCTCTACGAGCAGTACTTC. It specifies CASSQAGGLYEQYF.

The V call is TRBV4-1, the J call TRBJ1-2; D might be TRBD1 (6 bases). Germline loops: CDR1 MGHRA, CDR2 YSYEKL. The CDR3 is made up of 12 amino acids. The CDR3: CATQGRDYGYTF. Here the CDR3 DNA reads TGCGCGACCCAGGGGAGGGACTATGGCTACACCTTC.

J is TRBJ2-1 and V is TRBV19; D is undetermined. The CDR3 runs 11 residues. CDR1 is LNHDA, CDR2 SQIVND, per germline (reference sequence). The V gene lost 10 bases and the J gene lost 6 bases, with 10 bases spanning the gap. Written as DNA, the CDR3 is TGTGCCACCCTTAGAAGCAATGAGCAGTTCTTC. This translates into CATLRSNEQFF. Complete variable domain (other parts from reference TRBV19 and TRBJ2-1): DGGITQSPKYLFRKEGQNVTLSCEQNLNHDAMYWYRQDPGQGLRLIYYSQIVNDFQKGDIAEGYSVSREKKESFPLTVTSAQKNPTAFYLCATLRSNEQFFGPGTRLTVL.

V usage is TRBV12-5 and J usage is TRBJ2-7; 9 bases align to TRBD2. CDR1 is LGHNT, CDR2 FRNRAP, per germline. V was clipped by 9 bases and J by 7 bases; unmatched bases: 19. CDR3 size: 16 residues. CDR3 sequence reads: CASPPFLAGVNSEQYF. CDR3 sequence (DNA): TGTGCTAGCCCCCCGTTCTTAGCGGGAGTGAATAGTGAGCAGTACTTC. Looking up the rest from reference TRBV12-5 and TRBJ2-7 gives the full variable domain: DARVTQTPRHKVTEMGQEVTMRCQPILGHNTVFWYRQTMMQGLELLAYFRNRAPLDDSGMPKDRFSAEMPDATLATLKIQPSEPRDSAVYFCASPPFLAGVNSEQYFGPGTRLTVT.

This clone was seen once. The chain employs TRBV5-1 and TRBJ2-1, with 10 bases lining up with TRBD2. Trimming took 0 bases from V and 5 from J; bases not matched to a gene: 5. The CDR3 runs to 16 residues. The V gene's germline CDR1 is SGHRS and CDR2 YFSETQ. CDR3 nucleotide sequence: TGCGCCAGCAGCTTGGCTAGCGGGAGTTCCCACAATGAGCAGTTCTTC. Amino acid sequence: CASSLASGSSHNEQFF.

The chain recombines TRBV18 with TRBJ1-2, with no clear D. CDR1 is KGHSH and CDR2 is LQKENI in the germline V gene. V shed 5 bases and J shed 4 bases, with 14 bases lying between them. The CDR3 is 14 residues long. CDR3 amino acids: CASSETARSYGYTF. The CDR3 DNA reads TGTGCCAGCTCAGAAACAGCACGCTCCTATGGCTACACCTTC.

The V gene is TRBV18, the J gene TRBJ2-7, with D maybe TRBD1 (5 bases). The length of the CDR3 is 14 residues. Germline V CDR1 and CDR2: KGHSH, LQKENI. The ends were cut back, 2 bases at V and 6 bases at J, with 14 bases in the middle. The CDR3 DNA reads TGTGCCAGCTCACCAAGCAGGGAAATTGGCGAGCAGTACTTC. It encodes CASSPSREIGEQYF.

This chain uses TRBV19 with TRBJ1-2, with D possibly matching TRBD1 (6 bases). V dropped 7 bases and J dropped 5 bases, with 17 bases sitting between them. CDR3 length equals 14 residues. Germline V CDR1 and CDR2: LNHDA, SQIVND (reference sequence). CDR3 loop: CASIRVAQGYGYTF. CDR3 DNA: TGTGCCAGTATTCGAGTCGCTCAGGGGTATGGCTACACCTTC. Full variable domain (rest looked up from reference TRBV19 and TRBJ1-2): DGGITQSPKYLFRKEGQNVTLSCEQNLNHDAMYWYRQDPGQGLRLIYYSQIVNDFQKGDIAEGYSVSREKKESFPLTVTSAQKNPTAFYLCASIRVAQGYGYTFGSGTRLTVV.

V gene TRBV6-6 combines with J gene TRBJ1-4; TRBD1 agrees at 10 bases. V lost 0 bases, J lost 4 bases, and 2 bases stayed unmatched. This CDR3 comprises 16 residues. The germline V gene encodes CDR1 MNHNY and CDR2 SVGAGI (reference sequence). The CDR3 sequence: CASSYSRDRGNEKLFF. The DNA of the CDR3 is TGTGCCAGCAGTTACTCGAGGGACAGGGGTAATGAAAAACTGTTTTTT.

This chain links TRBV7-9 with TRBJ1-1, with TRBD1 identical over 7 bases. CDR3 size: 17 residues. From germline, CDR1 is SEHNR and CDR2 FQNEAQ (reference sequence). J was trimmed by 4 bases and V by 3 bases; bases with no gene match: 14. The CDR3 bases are TGTGCCAGCAGCTTGCCGAATGACAGGGCCGTGGCCACTGAAGCTTTCTTT. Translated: CASSLPNDRAVATEAFF.

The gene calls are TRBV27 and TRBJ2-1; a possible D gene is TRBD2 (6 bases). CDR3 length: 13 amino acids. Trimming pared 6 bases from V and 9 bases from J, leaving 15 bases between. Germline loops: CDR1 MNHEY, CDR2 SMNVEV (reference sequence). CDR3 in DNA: TGTGCCAGCAGCCCCTCGCTCGGGGGTGAGCAGTTCTTC. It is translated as CASSPSLGGEQFF.

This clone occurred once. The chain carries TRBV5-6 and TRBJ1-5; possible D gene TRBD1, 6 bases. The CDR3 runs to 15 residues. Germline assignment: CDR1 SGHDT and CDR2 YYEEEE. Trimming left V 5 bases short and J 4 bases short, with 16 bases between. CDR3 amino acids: CASSRQGTQNQPQHF. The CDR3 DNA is TGTGCCAGCAGTAGACAAGGGACACAAAATCAGCCCCAGCATTTT.

Here the CDR3 reads CASRRQGASGELFF. In nucleotides, the CDR3 is TGTGCCAGCAGGAGACAGGGGGCGAGCGGGGAGCTGTTTTTT. The chain joins TRBV27 to TRBJ2-2, with 10 bases lining up with TRBD1. J lost 7 bases, V lost 6 bases, and 5 bases had no gene match. Germline V gene sequence: CDR1 MNHEY, CDR2 SMNVEV (reference sequence). The CDR3 sequence is 14 residues long.

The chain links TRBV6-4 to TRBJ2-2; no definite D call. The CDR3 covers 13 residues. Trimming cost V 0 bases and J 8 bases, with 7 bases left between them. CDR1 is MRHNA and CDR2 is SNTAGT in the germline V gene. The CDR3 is CASSDSGPGELFF. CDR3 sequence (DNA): TGTGCCAGCAGTGACTCTGGGCCGGGGGAGCTGTTTTTT.

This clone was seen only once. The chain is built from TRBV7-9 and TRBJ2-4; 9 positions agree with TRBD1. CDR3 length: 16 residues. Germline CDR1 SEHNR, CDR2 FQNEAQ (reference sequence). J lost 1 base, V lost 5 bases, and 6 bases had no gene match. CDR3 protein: CASSDGTGSAKNIQYF. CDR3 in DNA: TGTGCCAGCAGCGATGGGACAGGGTCGGCCAAAAACATTCAGTACTTC.

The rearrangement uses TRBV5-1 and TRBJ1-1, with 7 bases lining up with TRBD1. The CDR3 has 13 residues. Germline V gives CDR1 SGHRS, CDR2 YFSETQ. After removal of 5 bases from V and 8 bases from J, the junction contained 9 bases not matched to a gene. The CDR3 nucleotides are TGCGCCAGCAGACGGGACAGAGATATGGAAGCTTTCTTT. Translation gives CASRRDRDMEAFF.

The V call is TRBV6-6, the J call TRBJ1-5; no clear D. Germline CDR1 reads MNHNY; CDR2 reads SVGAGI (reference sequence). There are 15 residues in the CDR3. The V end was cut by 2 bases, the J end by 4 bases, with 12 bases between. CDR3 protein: CASSYERPGNQPQHF. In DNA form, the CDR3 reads TGTGCCAGCAGTTACGAACGACCGGGGAATCAGCCCCAGCATTTT.

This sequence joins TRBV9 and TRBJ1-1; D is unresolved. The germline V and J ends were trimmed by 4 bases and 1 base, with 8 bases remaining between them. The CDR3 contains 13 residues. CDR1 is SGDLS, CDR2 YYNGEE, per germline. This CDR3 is CASSPRRNTEAFF. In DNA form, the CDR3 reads TGTGCCAGCAGCCCCCGCAGGAACACTGAAGCTTTCTTT.

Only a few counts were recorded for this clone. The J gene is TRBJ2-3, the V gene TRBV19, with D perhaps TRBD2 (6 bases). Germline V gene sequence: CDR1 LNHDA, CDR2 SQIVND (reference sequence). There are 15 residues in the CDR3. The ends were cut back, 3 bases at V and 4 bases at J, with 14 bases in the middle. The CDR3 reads CASSIGGVPADTQYF. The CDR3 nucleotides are TGTGCCAGTAGTATTGGCGGGGTCCCAGCAGATACGCAGTATTTT.